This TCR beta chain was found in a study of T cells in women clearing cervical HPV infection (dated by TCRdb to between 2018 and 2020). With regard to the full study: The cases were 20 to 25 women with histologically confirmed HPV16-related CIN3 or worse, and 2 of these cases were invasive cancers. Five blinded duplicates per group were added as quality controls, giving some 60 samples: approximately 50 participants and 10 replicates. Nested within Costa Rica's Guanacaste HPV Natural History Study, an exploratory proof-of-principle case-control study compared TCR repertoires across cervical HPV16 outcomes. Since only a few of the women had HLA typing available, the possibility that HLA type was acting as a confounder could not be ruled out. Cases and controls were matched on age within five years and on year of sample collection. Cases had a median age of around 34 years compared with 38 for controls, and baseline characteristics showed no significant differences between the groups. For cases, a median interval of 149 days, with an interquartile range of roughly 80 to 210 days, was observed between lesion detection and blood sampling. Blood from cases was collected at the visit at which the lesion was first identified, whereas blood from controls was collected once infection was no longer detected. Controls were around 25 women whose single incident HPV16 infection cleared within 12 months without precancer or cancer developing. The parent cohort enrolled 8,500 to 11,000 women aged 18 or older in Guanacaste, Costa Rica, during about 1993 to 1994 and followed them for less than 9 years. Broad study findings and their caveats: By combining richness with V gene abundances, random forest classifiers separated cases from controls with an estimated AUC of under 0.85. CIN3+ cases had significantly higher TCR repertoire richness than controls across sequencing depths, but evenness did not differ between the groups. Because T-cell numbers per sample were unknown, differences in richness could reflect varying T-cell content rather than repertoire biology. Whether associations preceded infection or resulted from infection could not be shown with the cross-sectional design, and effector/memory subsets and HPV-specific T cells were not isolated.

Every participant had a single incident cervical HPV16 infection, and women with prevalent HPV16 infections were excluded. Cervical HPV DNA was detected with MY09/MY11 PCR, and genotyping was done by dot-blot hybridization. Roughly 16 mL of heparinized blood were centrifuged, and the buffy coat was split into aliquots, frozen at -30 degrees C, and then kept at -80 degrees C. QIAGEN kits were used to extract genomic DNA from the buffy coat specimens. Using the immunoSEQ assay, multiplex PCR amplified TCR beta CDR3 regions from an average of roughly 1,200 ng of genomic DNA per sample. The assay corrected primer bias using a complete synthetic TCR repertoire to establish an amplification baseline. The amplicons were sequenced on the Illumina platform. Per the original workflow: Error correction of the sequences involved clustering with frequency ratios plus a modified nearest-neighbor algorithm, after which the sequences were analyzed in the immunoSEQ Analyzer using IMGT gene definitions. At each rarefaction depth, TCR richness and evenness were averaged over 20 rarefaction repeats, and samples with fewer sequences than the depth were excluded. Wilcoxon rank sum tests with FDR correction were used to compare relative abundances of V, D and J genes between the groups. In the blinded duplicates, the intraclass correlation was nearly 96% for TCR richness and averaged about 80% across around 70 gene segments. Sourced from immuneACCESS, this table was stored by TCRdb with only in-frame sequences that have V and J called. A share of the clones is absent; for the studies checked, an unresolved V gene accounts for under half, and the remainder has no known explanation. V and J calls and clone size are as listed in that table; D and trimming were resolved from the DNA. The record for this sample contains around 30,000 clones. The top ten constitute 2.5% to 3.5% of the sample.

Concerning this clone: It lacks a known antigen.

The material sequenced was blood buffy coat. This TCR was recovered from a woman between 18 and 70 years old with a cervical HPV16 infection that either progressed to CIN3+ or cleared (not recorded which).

Incomplete CDR3 DNA: TGTGCCAGCAGCTTAGGTCAGGGGGCTATCTATGGT. The translation is CASSLGQGAIYG. The whole CDR3 protein is CASSLGQGAIYGQYF. The sequence is built from TRBV7-2 and TRBJ2-4; 8 middle bases align to TRBD1. Coverage ceases 3 residues before the CDR3 finishes, and the germline J gene fills in the end. The CDR3, cysteine through phenylalanine, is 15 amino acids long. The CDR3 was read in part: 36 bases, with the frame set at base 1. Reading the germline V gene gives CDR1 SGHTA and CDR2 FQGNSA.